This TCR beta chain was obtained from a study of STAT5B mutations in CD4+ large granular lymphocyte leukemia. General observations from the study: Main leukemic clonotypes were patient-specific, but around 25% appeared at low frequency elsewhere. Top patient clones used TRBV06 genes more often: 8/27 versus 2/35 in controls.

As regards this clone: Its antigen is currently unknown.

The J segment lost 2 bases and the V segment lost 3 bases, leaving 7 bases of the junction unmatched. Germline lookup yields CDR1 SGHRS and CDR2 YFSETQ. This CDR3 spans 15 amino acids. Buffy coats from healthy blood donors served as controls. Measured with immunoSEQ multiplex PCR; TCRdb has only the in-frame clones, and not every one. The sample records around 50,000 clones, about 86% being singletons. The sample consisted of CD4+ T cells from blood buffy coats. This receptor was identified in a human donor in good health. The J gene is TRBJ2-7, the V gene TRBV5-1; the match to TRBD2 covers 8 bases. CDR3 protein: CASSSSGGNTYEQYF. The CDR3 bases are TGCGCCAGCAGCTCCTCGGGAGGGAATACCTACGAGCAGTACTTC.